The 2 T cell receptor beta chains listed next were all sequenced from one sample in a study of blood T cell repertoires in COVID-19 (dated by TCRdb to about 2020). Library prep was done by the immunoSEQ multiplex PCR assay. TCRdb provides this immuneACCESS table in a form limited to in-frame rearrangements. Some clones are lacking; in checked studies, under half of them reflect an unresolved V gene, and why the rest are absent is not known. This sample has some 300,000 clones in its table, and about 85% of those were observed once. The top ten clonotypes cover approximately 2.4% of the sample. Input material: peripheral blood. The origin of the receptors is a man between 18 and 35 years old with active or convalescent COVID-19.

The CDR3 loop reads CSVEGMEGTSAFF. The CDR3 nucleotides are TGCAGCGTTGAAGGAATGGAGGGCACCTCAGCTTTCTTT. The chain uses TRBV29-1 and TRBJ1-1; D not certain. Germline-derived CDR1 and CDR2 are SQVTM and ANQGSEA. This CDR3 is built from 13 residues. V was shortened by 1 base and J by 10 bases, with 16 bases between the two germline ends.

In its sample, this clone was seen once. The chain recombines TRBV7-9 with TRBJ1-2; 7 nucleotides match TRBD1. The CDR3 runs to 15 residues. Germline CDR1 reads SEHNR; CDR2 reads FQNEAQ (reference sequence). Trimming cost V 5 bases and J 5 bases; bases outside gene matches: 11. CDR3 bases: TGTGCCAGCAGCCCTAGGGTGACAGGGAAATATGGCTACACCTTC. It is translated as CASSPRVTGKYGYTF. Together with reference TRBV7-9 and TRBJ1-2, the CDR3 gives the full variable domain: DTGVSQNPRHKITKRGQNVTFRCDPISEHNRLYWYRQTLGQGPEFLTYFQNEAQLEKSRLLSDRFSAERPKGSFSTLEIQRTEQGDSAMYLCASSPRVTGKYGYTFGSGTRLTVV.